A selection of T cell receptor beta chains follows, all from one sample in a study of Ad26.COV2.S vaccination and SARS-CoV-2 variants. Profiling relied on immunoSEQ multiplex PCR, and the TCRdb table lists in-frame clones only, not all of them. The sample consists of roughly 700,000 clones, more than 80% of them appearing once. The sample was peripheral blood, taken in a trial of Ad26.COV2.S vaccine versus placebo. The receptors originated from a person aged 18 to 65 who received the Ad26.COV2.S COVID-19 vaccine or a placebo. The CDR3 runs from the conserved cysteine through the conserved F or W. D genes are given only for firm matches. Not every row has a clone size; where given, it reads once, few, many or a size class.

clone_size	d_call	v_call	j_call	cdr3_nt	cdr3_aa
.	.	TRBV18	TRBJ2-1	TGTGCCAGCTCACCCCTGACTCGCAACAATGAGCAGTTCTTC	CASSPLTRNNEQFF
.	TRBD1	TRBV11-2	TRBJ1-3	TGTGCCAGCAGCTTGAGACAGGGATTTGGCACCATATATTTT	CASSLRQGFGTIYF
.	TRBD2	TRBV11-3	TRBJ2-1	TGTGCCAGCAGCGCCCCACGCGGGACTAGCGGGGTTCCAGGTGAGCAGTTCTTC	CASSAPRGTSGVPGEQFF
once	.	TRBV6-5	TRBJ1-5	TGTGCCAGCAGCTCACAGCGGCAGAATCAGCCCCAGCATTTT	CASSSQRQNQPQHF
.	.	TRBV18	TRBJ2-5	TGTGCCAGCTCACCACCCTGGCCCGAAGAGACCCAGTACTTC	CASSPPWPEETQYF
.	.	TRBV12-5	TRBJ1-6	TGTGCTAGTGGTGGAGGGGGAGGGTCCTATAATTCACCCCTCCACTTT	CASGGGGGSYNSPLHF
.	.	TRBV18	TRBJ2-2	TGTGCCAGCTCACCAGCGACTACGTCCGGGGAGCTGTTTTTT	CASSPATTSGELFF
.	.	TRBV6-5	TRBJ2-7	TGTGCCAGCGTCAGGGGCTCCTACGAGCAGTACTTC	CASVRGSYEQYF
.	TRBD2	TRBV5-4	TRBJ2-2	TGTGCCAGCAGCAGATCCGGGACTAGCGGGAGTTTTGGCGGGGAGCTGTTTTTT	CASSRSGTSGSFGGELFF
.	.	TRBV4-2	TRBJ1-5	TGTGCCAGCAGCCAAGCGGCCAGGGGAATGAATCAGCCCCAGCATTTT	CASSQAARGMNQPQHF
.	.	TRBV7-9	TRBJ1-1	TGTGCCAGCAGCCCTCTGATTGCCAGGGGAAACACTGAAGCTTTCTTT	CASSPLIARGNTEAFF
.	.	TRBV28	TRBJ2-7	TGTGCCAGCAGTTTAGGAGGCTACGAGCAGTACTTC	CASSLGGYEQYF
.	TRBD2	TRBV2	TRBJ2-2	TGTGCCAGCAGGGCTCTAGCGGGTAACACCGGGGAGCTGTTTTTT	CASRALAGNTGELFF
once	.	TRBV6-5	TRBJ1-6	TGTGCCAGCAGTTACGGGGAGGGGGGTAATTCACCCCTCCACTTT	CASSYGEGGNSPLHF
.	TRBD1	TRBV4-2	TRBJ1-2	TGTGCCAGCAGCCAAGAACAGGGGTTTGGCTACACCTTC	CASSQEQGFGYTF
.	.	TRBV7-2	TRBJ1-1	TGTGCCAGCAGCTTAAGAGTGGACACCACGGACATGAACACTGAAGCTTTCTTT	CASSLRVDTTDMNTEAFF
few	.	TRBV25-1	TRBJ1-6	TGTGCCAGCAGTGAATCCGGCAGGGGTACCCTCCACTTT	CASSESGRGTLHF
.	.	TRBV5-6	TRBJ1-6	TGTGCCAGCAGTCTGATTCAGGGCGTAAATTCACCCCTCCACTTT	CASSLIQGVNSPLHF
.	.	TRBV3-1/TRBV3-2	TRBJ2-3	TGTGCCAGCAGCCAAGGGCCCAGCACAGATACGCAGTATTTT	CASSQGPSTDTQYF
once	TRBD2	TRBV10-2	TRBJ2-1	TGCGCCAGTTCTCTAGCGGGGGGGAATGAGCAGTTCTTC	CASSLAGGNEQFF
.	.	TRBV7-2	TRBJ1-2	TGTGCCAGCAGCTCCGGACAGCCCTCGTATGGCTACACCTTC	CASSSGQPSYGYTF
few	.	TRBV18	TRBJ2-2	TGTGCCAGCTCACCATGGGATACCGGGGAGCTGTTTTTT	CASSPWDTGELFF
.	.	TRBV6-6	TRBJ1-2	TGTGCCAGCAGTCGCACCATATACGACAATAACTATGGCTACACCTTC	CASSRTIYDNNYGYTF
once	.	TRBV7-9	TRBJ1-1	TGTGCCAGCAGCTTAGATCGAGGGGTAGGCACTGAAGCTTTCTTT	CASSLDRGVGTEAFF
once	.	TRBV30	TRBJ1-1	TGTGCCTGGACCGCCGACGGCGCGAACACTGAAGCTTTCTTT	CAWTADGANTEAFF
.	.	TRBV19	TRBJ2-1	TGTGCCAGTAGTAAAAACAGGGAATATGAGCAGTTCTTC	CASSKNREYEQFF
.	.	TRBV25-1	TRBJ2-1	TGTGCCAGCAGTGCGCGACTAGTATTAGAGCAGTTCTTC	CASSARLVLEQFF
.	.	TRBV2	TRBJ2-7	TGTGCCAGCGGTGCCTACGAGCAGTACTTC	CASGAYEQYF
.	.	TRBV24-1	TRBJ1-3	TGTGCCACCAGTGAGTCCGGGGCCGGAAACACCATATATTTT	CATSESGAGNTIYF
once	.	TRBV11-2	TRBJ2-7	TGTGCCAGCAGCTTAGAGGGGGCTGGCGGTCTATACGAGCAGTACTTC	CASSLEGAGGLYEQYF
.	.	TRBV4-3	TRBJ2-1	TGCGCCAGCAGCCGCTCCGGAACTAAGCAGTTCTTC	CASSRSGTKQFF
.	TRBD2	TRBV11-2	TRBJ2-7	TGTGCCAGCAGCACCACTAGCGGGAGCTCCTACGAGCAGTACTTC	CASSTTSGSSYEQYF
.	.	TRBV19	TRBJ1-4	TGTGCCAGTAGTATAATGCCCGGAGGAAAACTGTTTTTT	CASSIMPGGKLFF
.	TRBD2	TRBV5-1	TRBJ2-3	TGCGCCAGCAGCCCCGGGGGGACAGATACGCAGTATTTT	CASSPGGTDTQYF
many	.	TRBV7-2	TRBJ1-3	TGTGCCAGCAGCTACTGGACAGTCGGGGCCCGAAACACCATATATTTT	CASSYWTVGARNTIYF
.	.	TRBV6-4	TRBJ2-7	TGTGCCAGCAGGGCTAGAGGGGTATTTCCCTACGAGCAGTACTTC	CASRARGVFPYEQYF